The rows below give T cell receptor beta chains drawn from one sample of a study of T cell repertoires in ileal Crohn's disease. This table comes from immunoSEQ multiplex PCR, and its TCRdb copy is limited to in-frame clones, with some not included. The sample shows 5,400 or so clones, 82% of them seen only once. Sequenced material: ileal tissue. These receptors all stem from an adult with Crohn's disease. The conserved cysteine and the conserved F or W are not part of the CDR3 here. D genes are given only for firm matches. Size is stated for part of the rows, as once, few or many counts, or as a class when the clone is expanded.

v_call: TRBV7-9; clone_size: NA; j_call: TRBJ2-3; d_call: NA; cdr3_aa: ASSSTGPDTQY
v_call: TRBV28; clone_size: NA; j_call: TRBJ1-2; d_call: NA; cdr3_aa: ASTRPGDQTNYGYT
v_call: TRBV10-1; clone_size: NA; j_call: TRBJ1-1; d_call: NA; cdr3_aa: ASTKGTPGRPNTEAF
v_call: TRBV6-6; clone_size: NA; j_call: TRBJ1-2; d_call: NA; cdr3_aa: ASSQQGSGYGYT
v_call: TRBV29-1; clone_size: NA; j_call: TRBJ1-2; d_call: TRBD1; cdr3_aa: SVDKGTVNYGYT
v_call: TRBV25-1; clone_size: NA; j_call: TRBJ2-5; d_call: NA; cdr3_aa: ASSEPGDRETQY
v_call: TRBV18; clone_size: NA; j_call: TRBJ1-2; d_call: NA; cdr3_aa: ASSPDSINYGYT
v_call: TRBV30; clone_size: NA; j_call: TRBJ1-5; d_call: NA; cdr3_aa: AWSFRQNQPQH
v_call: TRBV7-2; clone_size: NA; j_call: TRBJ1-1; d_call: NA; cdr3_aa: ASSVYRNTEAF
v_call: TRBV5-5; clone_size: NA; j_call: TRBJ1-1; d_call: NA; cdr3_aa: ASRKNPNTEAF
v_call: TRBV27; clone_size: few; j_call: TRBJ1-6; d_call: TRBD1; cdr3_aa: ASSLGTGNSPLH
v_call: TRBV4-1; clone_size: few; j_call: TRBJ1-4; d_call: TRBD1; cdr3_aa: ASSQDGTGPFSKLF
v_call: TRBV7-8; clone_size: NA; j_call: TRBJ2-6; d_call: TRBD1; cdr3_aa: ASSPGQGPSSGANVLT
v_call: TRBV5-1; clone_size: NA; j_call: TRBJ1-4; d_call: NA; cdr3_aa: ASSFTSATNEKLF
v_call: TRBV9; clone_size: NA; j_call: NA; d_call: NA; cdr3_aa: ASSVQGTGSYNEQF
v_call: TRBV5-4; clone_size: NA; j_call: TRBJ1-1; d_call: TRBD1; cdr3_aa: ASSFRQGRLDEAF
v_call: TRBV27; clone_size: NA; j_call: TRBJ2-3; d_call: NA; cdr3_aa: ASSLVNTQY
v_call: TRBV2; clone_size: NA; j_call: TRBJ1-1; d_call: NA; cdr3_aa: ASSGVYRNTEAF
v_call: TRBV7-3; clone_size: NA; j_call: TRBJ2-7; d_call: NA; cdr3_aa: ASSPGVVGGIYEQY
v_call: TRBV5-1; clone_size: NA; j_call: TRBJ2-7; d_call: NA; cdr3_aa: ASSRTALSQTYEQY
v_call: TRBV11-2; clone_size: NA; j_call: TRBJ1-1; d_call: TRBD1; cdr3_aa: ASSRDRTEAF
v_call: TRBV5-8; clone_size: NA; j_call: TRBJ2-7; d_call: TRBD2; cdr3_aa: ASSPSGRGSYEQY
v_call: TRBV4-3; clone_size: NA; j_call: TRBJ2-5; d_call: NA; cdr3_aa: ASSQGLLGETQY
v_call: TRBV4-1; clone_size: NA; j_call: TRBJ1-2; d_call: TRBD1; cdr3_aa: ASSQGDGTANYGYT
v_call: TRBV12-5; clone_size: few; j_call: TRBJ1-2; d_call: NA; cdr3_aa: ASGYRLQGKTYGYT
v_call: TRBV9; clone_size: NA; j_call: TRBJ1-2; d_call: NA; cdr3_aa: ASSSDLAGYT
v_call: TRBV28; clone_size: NA; j_call: TRBJ1-1; d_call: TRBD1; cdr3_aa: ASTTTGATNTEAF
v_call: TRBV19; clone_size: NA; j_call: TRBJ1-5; d_call: NA; cdr3_aa: ASSNRDNQPQH
v_call: TRBV5-1; clone_size: NA; j_call: TRBJ2-5; d_call: NA; cdr3_aa: ASSLESGRGETQY
v_call: TRBV4-3; clone_size: NA; j_call: TRBJ1-4; d_call: NA; cdr3_aa: ASSQDLGATNEKLF
v_call: TRBV6-1; clone_size: once; j_call: TRBJ2-7; d_call: TRBD2; cdr3_aa: ASRLAGYEQY
v_call: TRBV7-2; clone_size: NA; j_call: TRBJ1-5; d_call: NA; cdr3_aa: ASSLVTGSNQPQH
v_call: TRBV27; clone_size: NA; j_call: TRBJ2-7; d_call: TRBD2; cdr3_aa: ASSIHRTSGGEQY
v_call: TRBV6-6; clone_size: NA; j_call: TRBJ1-1; d_call: NA; cdr3_aa: ASSYSMSANTEAF
v_call: TRBV29-1; clone_size: NA; j_call: TRBJ2-1; d_call: NA; cdr3_aa: SVEGGGTRVRNEQF
v_call: TRBV4-1; clone_size: NA; j_call: TRBJ1-5; d_call: TRBD1; cdr3_aa: ASSRGQGAKQPQH
v_call: TRBV30; clone_size: few; j_call: TRBJ1-5; d_call: TRBD1; cdr3_aa: AWSVQGASNQPQH
v_call: TRBV7-8; clone_size: NA; j_call: TRBJ2-4; d_call: NA; cdr3_aa: ASSLAKNIQY
v_call: TRBV19; clone_size: NA; j_call: TRBJ1-3; d_call: NA; cdr3_aa: ASMNRNSGNTIY
v_call: TRBV27; clone_size: NA; j_call: TRBJ2-4; d_call: TRBD2; cdr3_aa: ASSPRAGVAKNIQY
v_call: TRBV6-6; clone_size: few; j_call: TRBJ1-2; d_call: NA; cdr3_aa: ASSPETYGYT
v_call: TRBV28; clone_size: few; j_call: TRBJ2-2; d_call: TRBD1; cdr3_aa: ASSSTGGAEVELF
v_call: TRBV29-1; clone_size: NA; j_call: TRBJ1-1; d_call: NA; cdr3_aa: SVVQTGNTEAF
v_call: TRBV28; clone_size: NA; j_call: TRBJ2-3; d_call: NA; cdr3_aa: ASSLPRGRTQY
v_call: TRBV27; clone_size: NA; j_call: TRBJ2-7; d_call: TRBD1; cdr3_aa: ASSPRDSHYEQY
v_call: TRBV28; clone_size: NA; j_call: TRBJ2-6; d_call: NA; cdr3_aa: ASSLSSGANVLT
v_call: TRBV7-9; clone_size: NA; j_call: TRBJ2-1; d_call: NA; cdr3_aa: ASSSRSRQADHLGQF
v_call: TRBV2; clone_size: NA; j_call: TRBJ2-2; d_call: TRBD2; cdr3_aa: AFRRLAGGPTGELF
v_call: TRBV28; clone_size: NA; j_call: TRBJ1-1; d_call: NA; cdr3_aa: ASRYSGAPGTEAF
v_call: TRBV6-6; clone_size: NA; j_call: TRBJ1-1; d_call: NA; cdr3_aa: ASSYLCAF
v_call: TRBV11-2; clone_size: NA; j_call: TRBJ1-5; d_call: NA; cdr3_aa: ASSLDPVSSNQPQH
v_call: TRBV19; clone_size: NA; j_call: TRBJ1-1; d_call: TRBD1; cdr3_aa: ASSNAGGGTEAF
v_call: TRBV9; clone_size: NA; j_call: TRBJ2-3; d_call: TRBD2; cdr3_aa: ASSVGLAGGDTQY